This T cell receptor beta chain appears in the sequencing data of a study of blood T cells in healthy people across ages. Primers used in a second PCR of roughly 7 to 12 cycles were a sample-barcoded 5' primer and a J-beta primer mix. All cDNA molecules were each tagged by a template-switch adaptor with 12 random nucleotides. Each CDR3 protein gets one entry after TCRdb re-called the 5' RACE reads with MiXCR. Of about 1.8 million distinct CDR3 sequences in the sample, roughly 50% were seen once. The germline V gene has CDR1 SGHRS and CDR2 YFSETQ. The CDR3 runs 14 residues. Study observations and caveats: Roughly linear age-related decline in beta diversity appeared, significant by age around 40.

A note on this clonotype: Its specificity is unknown.

The authors extracted at least 6 micrograms of total RNA per sample. The TCR originated in a woman between 40 and 55 years old in good health. The V and J genes are TRBV5-1 and TRBJ2-4, with 10 nucleotides matching TRBD2. The J call may be faulty, since TRBJ2-7 better matches the DNA end. Sequencing was done on a sample of blood. CDR3 bases: TGCGCCAGCAGGACCACTAGCGGGATCTACGAGCAGTACTTC. Translating gives CASRTTSGIYEQYF.